This T cell receptor (beta chain) was profiled in a study of OX40 agonist ivuxolimab in advanced cancers. The CDR3 totals 14 residues. V trimming: 7 bases; J trimming: 1 base; junction bases outside the gene matches: 3. The germline CDR1 and CDR2 sequences are ENHRY and SYGVKD. The data were produced by immunoSEQ multiplex PCR, yet TCRdb's version contains in-frame clones alone and is incomplete. Here the sample spans about 82,000 clones, over 65% being singletons. The chain couples TRBV10-3 to TRBJ2-7; 11 bases are shared with TRBD2. Source: CD4+ or CD8+ T cells sorted from blood, taken in a trial of the OX40 agonist ivuxolimab. The receptor was isolated from an adult with an advanced solid tumor such as melanoma, head and neck, liver or kidney cancer. CDR3 nucleotide sequence: TGTGCCATCAAGACTAGCGGGGAATCCTACGAGCAGTACTTC. Its protein is CAIKTSGESYEQYF.